Below are 25 T cell receptor beta chains sequenced from a single sample in a study of shared clonotypes between healthy human individuals. Assay: immunoSEQ multiplex PCR; the TCRdb copy retains only in-frame clones and omits some. The sample yields over 2 million clones, 85% to 95% seen once. The sequenced material came from naive CD4+ T cells from PBMCs. Subset described: CD45RA+ positively selected. These receptors all stem from a man between 18 and 29 years old in good health. Some clones in this sample may be carry-over from other donors' samples.

The chain has TRBV4-1 and TRBJ2-7; 8 bases are shared with TRBD2. V was pared by 4 bases and J by 4 bases, with 6 bases of the junction left unmatched. The V gene's germline CDR1 is MGHRA and CDR2 YSYEKL. The CDR3 is 14 amino acids. This CDR3 is CASSPTGGKYEQYF. The CDR3 DNA sequence: TGCGCCAGCAGCCCGACGGGAGGGAAGTACGAGCAGTACTTC.

The sample holds one count of this clone. The rearrangement joins TRBV28 to TRBJ1-2; 7 bases agree with TRBD1. The V and J ends lost 4 bases and 6 bases, in that order; junction bases with no gene match: 11. Germline CDR1 reads MDHEN; CDR2 reads SYDVKM. There are 15 residues in the CDR3. The chain's CDR3 is CASSYRRAGGNGYTF. CDR3 DNA: TGTGCCAGCAGTTACAGAAGAGCAGGGGGTAATGGCTACACCTTC.

The rearrangement links TRBV11-2 to TRBJ2-7, with D maybe TRBD2 (9 bases). The V gene lost 5 bases and the J gene lost 10 bases, with 21 bases spanning the gap. Germline CDR1 SGHAT, CDR2 FQNNGV. This CDR3 comprises 14 residues. In DNA, the CDR3 is TGTGCCAGCAGCCAGGGGGCTAGCGGGGTAAGCCAGTACTTC. It encodes CASSQGASGVSQYF.

The V gene is TRBV28, the J gene TRBJ1-1; D gene ambiguous. V lost 5 bases to trimming and J lost 4 bases, with 11 bases between them. There are 13 residues in the CDR3. Germline assignment: CDR1 MDHEN and CDR2 SYDVKM. The CDR3 nucleotides are TGTGCCAGCAGTAGCCCTCCGGGCACTGAAGCTTTCTTT. Translation gives CASSSPPGTEAFF.

The DNA for the CDR3 is TGTGCCAGCAGTTTTACCAGCCAGGGTTTTCACATATATTTT. Its protein is CASSFTSQGFHIYF. V usage is TRBV7-2 and J usage is TRBJ1-3; D possibly corresponds to TRBD1 (5 bases). The CDR3 consists of 14 residues. Deletions cut 6 bases from V and 12 bases from J, with 21 bases between. Germline CDR1 and CDR2: SGHTA and FQGNSA.

The J gene is TRBJ1-1, the V gene TRBV2; D is undetermined. The CDR3 contains 14 residues. V was trimmed by 6 bases and J by 1 base, leaving 12 bases between them. Germline CDR1 reads SNHLY; CDR2 reads FYNNEI. The CDR3 nucleotides are TGTGCCAGCAGGAGGGCCTTGAGGAACACTGAAGCTTTCTTT. This encodes CASRRALRNTEAFF. The full variable domain, rest sourced from reference TRBV2 and TRBJ1-1, is EPEVTQTPSHQVTQMGQEVILRCVPISNHLYFYWYRQILGQKVEFLVSFYNNEISEKSEIFDDQFSVERPDGSNFTLKIRSTKLEDSAMYFCASRRALRNTEAFFGQGTRLTVV.

V usage is TRBV7-3 and J usage is TRBJ2-4, with D perhaps matching TRBD1 or TRBD2 (5 bases each). The V end was cut by 5 bases, the J end by 0 bases, with 11 bases between. Germline CDR1 and CDR2: SGHTA and FQGTGA. The CDR3 is 15 residues long. CDR3 in amino acids: CASSPTRGAKNIQYF. CDR3 in DNA: TGTGCCAGCAGCCCGACGAGGGGAGCCAAAAACATTCAGTACTTC.

A remark on this clone: This CDR3 is also generated by other DNA sequences in the sample. The CDR3 region has the DNA TGTGCCAGCAGAGACAGGGTCGGCACTGAAGCTTTCTTT. Amino acid sequence: CASRDRVGTEAFF. The rearrangement joins TRBV6-1 to TRBJ1-1; the match to TRBD1 covers 7 bases. The CDR3 covers 13 residues. CDR1 is MNHNS, CDR2 SASEGT, per germline. Unmatched junction bases numbered 5, after V lost 6 bases and J lost 4 bases.

The V and J genes are TRBV6-5 and TRBJ2-1; 7 bases map to TRBD1. V gave up 5 bases and J gave up 2 bases; unmatched junction bases: 6. CDR3 size: 15 residues. Germline lookup yields CDR1 MNHEY and CDR2 SVGAGI. The CDR3 DNA reads TGTGCCAGCAGTCCCGGAACAGGGGCCTACAATGAGCAGTTCTTC. Its translation: CASSPGTGAYNEQFF.

The gene calls are TRBV5-6 and TRBJ1-2, with D uncertain. This CDR3 is 13 amino acids long. Germline CDR1 and CDR2: SGHDT and YYEEEE. Between the trimmed V and J ends, which lost 4 bases and 4 bases, there was a span of 11 bases. This chain's CDR3 is CASSEVESYGYTF. The CDR3, as DNA: TGTGCCAGCAGCGAAGTTGAGTCCTATGGCTACACCTTC.

J is TRBJ2-3 and V is TRBV7-3, with unresolved D. This CDR3 has 13 residues. The germline gives CDR1 SGHTA, CDR2 FQGTGA. Trimming stripped 2 bases from V and 6 bases from J, with 9 bases between. CDR3 sequence: CASSLGSRDTQYF. The CDR3 bases are TGTGCCAGCAGCTTAGGGTCCCGGGATACGCAGTATTTT. The full variable domain, in which reference TRBV7-3 and TRBJ2-3 provide the parts outside the CDR3, is GAGVSQTPSNKVTEKGKYVELRCDPISGHTALYWYRQSLGQGPEFLIYFQGTGAADDSGLPNDRFFAVRPEGSVSTLKIQRTERGDSAVYLCASSLGSRDTQYFGPGTRLTVL.

The chain links TRBV28 to TRBJ1-5; 11 bases align to TRBD1. V trimming: 10 bases; J trimming: 4 bases; junction bases outside the gene matches: 9. The germline CDR1 and CDR2 sequences are MDHEN and SYDVKM. This CDR3 comprises 15 residues. Here the CDR3 DNA reads TGTGCCACCAGAGGACAGGGGGCCGGAAATCAGCCCCAGCATTTT. As protein: CATRGQGAGNQPQHF.

This clone showed up just once. V usage is TRBV4-1 and J usage is TRBJ2-5; TRBD1 agrees at 10 bases. Germline CDR1 and CDR2: MGHRA and YSYEKL. V was clipped by 1 base and J by 5 bases; unmatched bases: 4. The CDR3 runs 15 residues. Written as DNA, the CDR3 is TGCGCCAGCAGCCAAGGACAGGGGGCTTTCGAGACCCAGTACTTC. This encodes CASSQGQGAFETQYF.

About this clone: Other DNA variants within this sample encode the same CDR3. The chain carries TRBV5-1 and TRBJ1-1; no clear D. Trimming cost V 0 bases and J 0 bases, with 6 bases left between them. Germline V gene data show CDR1 as SGHRS and CDR2 as YFSETQ. This CDR3 is built from 14 residues. The CDR3 loop reads CASSLDGMNTEAFF. For the CDR3, the DNA is TGCGCCAGCAGCTTGGACGGTATGAACACTGAAGCTTTCTTT.

V usage is TRBV4-2 and J usage is TRBJ2-6; D call uncertain. Trimming stripped 0 bases from V and 2 bases from J, with 11 bases between. Germline lookup yields CDR1 LGHNA and CDR2 YNFKEQ. The CDR3 consists of 17 residues. The CDR3 spells CASSQDLAGPGANVLTF. As DNA, the CDR3 is TGTGCCAGCAGCCAAGATCTCGCAGGTCCTGGGGCCAACGTCCTGACTTTC.

The chain employs TRBV10-2 and TRBJ1-4; D may be TRBD1 (5 bases). The germline gives CDR1 WSHSY, CDR2 SAAADI. The CDR3 contains 13 residues. The V and J ends lost 6 bases and 8 bases respectively, with 13 bases between them. The CDR3 loop is CASRQGGGEKLFF. DNA of the CDR3: TGCGCCAGCAGGCAGGGAGGTGGGGAAAAACTGTTTTTT.

This chain uses TRBV5-1 with TRBJ2-7; D possibly corresponds to TRBD1 (6 bases). Per germline, CDR1 SGHRS and CDR2 YFSETQ. This CDR3 spans 12 amino acids. The ends were cut back, 8 bases at V and 2 bases at J, with 11 bases in the middle. CDR3 bases: TGCGCCAGTACGGACAGCCCCTACGAGCAGTACTTC. Protein product: CASTDSPYEQYF.

The chain is built from TRBV18 and TRBJ1-3; D remains unclear. The ends were cut back, 5 bases at V and 0 bases at J, with 14 bases in the middle. The germline gives CDR1 KGHSH, CDR2 LQKENI. CDR3 length equals 16 residues. The CDR3 nucleotides read TGTGCCAGCTCATCCTCCTCCTCGGGCTCTGGAAACACCATATATTTT. Residues: CASSSSSSGSGNTIYF.

With regard to this clone: Other DNA sequences from this sample encode an identical CDR3 as well. CDR3 sequence reads: CASSYGGNTEAFF. Here the CDR3 DNA reads TGTGCCAGCAGTTACGGTGGGAACACTGAAGCTTTCTTT. V usage is TRBV6-5 and J usage is TRBJ1-1; D remains ambiguous. V was cut by 2 bases and J by 1 base, with 5 bases left in between. This CDR3 has 13 residues. Germline V gives CDR1 MNHEY, CDR2 SVGAGI.

The CDR3 coding sequence is TGTGCCAGCAGAGACGGCACGGAGAACTATGGCTACACCTTC. This sequence encodes CASRDGTENYGYTF. The chain uses TRBV28 and TRBJ1-2; D call uncertain. V was cut by 6 bases and J by 2 bases, with 13 bases left in between. The CDR3 contains 14 residues. Looked up from germline, CDR1 is MDHEN and CDR2 is SYDVKM.

The V gene is TRBV9, the J gene TRBJ1-2; weak D call: TRBD1 (6 bases). Per germline, CDR1 SGDLS and CDR2 YYNGEE. This CDR3 spans 16 amino acids. Trimming cost V 0 bases and J 2 bases, with 14 bases left between them. As DNA, the CDR3 is TGTGCCAGCAGCGTAGCCCCCCAAGGGGGGAACTATGGCTACACCTTC. Translating gives CASSVAPQGGNYGYTF.

The chain has TRBV18 and TRBJ2-7; 10 nucleotides line up with TRBD2. Germline V gene data show CDR1 as KGHSH and CDR2 as LQKENI. The CDR3 covers 15 residues. V lost 5 bases, J lost 6 bases, and 10 bases stayed unmatched. CDR3 sequence: CASSSRGGLASEQYF. The CDR3 region has the DNA TGTGCCAGCTCATCTAGGGGGGGACTAGCGAGCGAGCAGTACTTC.

V gene TRBV2 combines with J gene TRBJ2-7; D assignment may be TRBD1 or TRBD2 (5 bases each). Trimming shortened V by 10 bases and J by 2 bases, and 18 bases separated the two germline ends. Germline assignment: CDR1 SNHLY and CDR2 FYNNEI. There are 14 residues in the CDR3. CDR3: CAIKVATGPYEQYF. As DNA, the CDR3 is TGTGCCATCAAAGTGGCAACGGGGCCCTACGAGCAGTACTTC.

The chain has TRBV9 and TRBJ2-3; 16 bases agree with TRBD2. This CDR3 region has 16 residues. Germline V gives CDR1 SGDLS, CDR2 YYNGEE. J gave up 7 bases and V 2 bases, and 4 bases lay outside the gene matches. As DNA, the CDR3 is TGTGCCAGCAGCGTGGGACTAGCGGGAGGGCGACATACGCAGTATTTT. Translated: CASSVGLAGGRHTQYF.

The count of this clone is one. The chain is built from TRBV11-2 and TRBJ2-7; no firm D call. Looked up from germline, CDR1 is SGHAT and CDR2 is FQNNGV. V dropped 3 bases and J dropped 5 bases, with 17 bases sitting between them. The CDR3 is made up of 15 amino acids. CDR3 loop: CASSFSDSGRNEQYF. The CDR3 nucleotides read TGTGCCAGCAGCTTCTCAGACTCGGGTAGGAACGAGCAGTACTTC.